The 20 T cell receptor beta chains below come from one sample, sequenced in a study of cytomegalovirus exposure and HLA in healthy donors. Use of 60 Vbeta and 13 Jbeta primers characterized the PCR. TCRdb keeps only in-frame clones here, not all; method: immunoSEQ multiplex PCR. The sample carries tens of thousands of clones, 10% recorded once. Material for sequencing was PBMCs. Receptors originate from a man in his sixties in good health and CMV-seropositive.

This rearrangement joins TRBV5-1 to TRBJ2-7, with a possible D match to TRBD2 (6 bases). Between the trimmed V and J ends, which lost 4 bases and 4 bases, there was a span of 15 bases. The CDR3 extends over 14 amino acids. Germline V gene data show CDR1 as SGHRS and CDR2 as YFSETQ. The CDR3 sequence is CASSTTGEAYEQYF. CDR3 coding DNA: TGCGCCAGCAGCACGACGGGGGAGGCTTACGAGCAGTACTTC.

This clone was counted only a few times. CDR3 nucleotides: TGTGCCAGCAGCTTAGGGGCGGTGGACACTGAAGCTTTCTTT. It translates to CASSLGAVDTEAFF. This chain joins TRBV5-5 and TRBJ1-1; D perhaps matches TRBD1 (5 bases). This CDR3 spans 14 amino acids. Trimming cost V 2 bases and J 3 bases, with 11 bases left between them. CDR1 SGHKS and CDR2 YYEKEE come from the germline V gene (reference sequence).

This clone has a handful of counts. The chain recombines TRBV19 with TRBJ2-7; D remains unclear. The germline CDR1 and CDR2 sequences are LNHDA and SQIVND (reference sequence). The ends were cut back, 3 bases at V and 3 bases at J, with 12 bases in the middle. The CDR3 is 14 residues long. CDR3 sequence: CASSIKLGDYEQYF. DNA for the CDR3: TGTGCCAGTAGTATCAAGCTAGGTGACTACGAGCAGTACTTC.

The table lists this clone with a few counts. The chain employs TRBV5-1 and TRBJ2-2, with a possible D match to TRBD1 (5 bases). In germline, CDR1 is SGHRS, CDR2 YFSETQ. Trimming took off 4 bases at V and 0 bases at J, with 10 bases between the two ends. CDR3 length equals 15 residues. The CDR3 reads CASSVQDTNTGELFF. CDR3 in DNA: TGCGCCAGCAGCGTTCAGGACACGAACACCGGGGAGCTGTTTTTT.

This clone was seen a handful of times. The CDR3 nucleotides are TGTGCCAGCAGTGAAGTTAGATACTACAATGAGCAGTTCTTC. It encodes CASSEVRYYNEQFF. This chain connects TRBV6-1 to TRBJ2-1; D call uncertain. The CDR3 contains 14 residues. Germline V gene lookup returns CDR1 MNHNS and CDR2 SASEGT. V lost 1 base and J lost 3, with 7 bases in between.

This clone was detected a few times. J is TRBJ1-6 and V is TRBV27, with D unclear. Trimming took off 3 bases at V and 9 bases at J, with 15 bases between the two ends. This CDR3 contains 15 residues. CDR1 and CDR2 from the germline V gene are MNHEY and SMNVEV (reference sequence). CDR3: CASSLGGSPSSPLHF. The CDR3 DNA follows: TGTGCCAGCAGTTTGGGAGGGAGCCCGAGTTCACCCCTCCACTTT.

This clone occurred a few times. The V gene is TRBV5-1, the J gene TRBJ1-4; TRBD1 matches 8 bases. The CDR3 is 16 amino acids. The germline gives CDR1 SGHRS, CDR2 YFSETQ. After removal of 4 bases from V and 8 bases from J, the junction contained 13 bases not matched to a gene. CDR3 bases: TGCGCCAGCAGCCTCGGTGCGACAGGGGAGGGCGAAAAACTGTTTTTT. Protein sequence: CASSLGATGEGEKLFF.

This clone has only a few counts. The gene calls are TRBV19 and TRBJ2-7; no firm D call. V was clipped by 0 bases and J by 2 bases, with 14 bases between them. The length of the CDR3 is 16 residues. Germline-derived CDR1 and CDR2 are LNHDA and SQIVND (reference sequence). The CDR3 nucleotides read TGTGCCAGTAGTATAGATCCCTCGACTCACACCTACGAGCAGTACGTC. Its protein product is CASSIDPSTHTYEQYV.

This clone appeared a few times. The V gene is TRBV29-1, the J gene TRBJ2-5, with TRBD2 as a possible D gene (6 bases). The V end was cut by 4 bases, the J end by 1 base, with 13 bases between. Germline assignment: CDR1 SQVTM and CDR2 ANQGSEA. The CDR3 extends over 14 amino acids. Written as DNA, the CDR3 is TGCAGCGTTGGCGGGGCCCCTACCCAAGAGACCCAGTACTTC. Its translation is CSVGGAPTQETQYF. Complete variable domain (other parts from reference TRBV29-1 and TRBJ2-5): SAVISQKPSRDICQRGTSLTIQCQVDSQVTMMFWYRQQPGQSLTLIATANQGSEATYESGFVIDKFPISRPNLTFSTLTVSNMSPEDSSIYLCSVGGAPTQETQYFGPGTRLLVL.

V gene TRBV4-1 combines with J gene TRBJ1-5, with D maybe TRBD1 (6 bases). Germline values: CDR1 MGHRA, CDR2 YSYEKL. The CDR3 sequence is 14 residues long. Trimming cost V 4 bases and J 9 bases, with 16 bases left between them. The CDR3 loop is CASSPGELQGPQHF. For the CDR3, the DNA is TGCGCCAGCAGCCCCGGGGAGTTACAGGGGCCCCAGCATTTT.

V gene TRBV2 combines with J gene TRBJ1-5, with no clear D. V was shortened by 6 bases and J by 6 bases, with 12 bases between the two germline ends. From germline, CDR1 is SNHLY and CDR2 FYNNEI. The CDR3 sequence is 13 residues long. The CDR3 bases are TGTGCCAGCAGCCCGGGGTTTGGTCAGCCCCAGCATTTT. This gives the protein CASSPGFGQPQHF.

The chain has TRBV28 and TRBJ1-3, with D possibly matching TRBD1 (6 bases). CDR1 is MDHEN and CDR2 is SYDVKM in the germline V gene. This CDR3 contains 14 residues. The V gene lost 8 bases and the J gene lost 2 bases, with 13 bases spanning the gap. The CDR3 region has the DNA TGTGCCAGCGGCTTGCAGGGGACTGGAAACACCATATATTTT. It specifies CASGLQGTGNTIYF.

This clone appeared a few times. This rearrangement joins TRBV30 to TRBJ1-5; maybe TRBD1 (6 bases). Germline V gene lookup returns CDR1 GTSNPN and CDR2 SVGIG (reference sequence). This CDR3 region has 16 residues. Trimming cost V 2 bases and J 2 bases, with 16 bases left between them. The CDR3 reads CAWSFRDTWGNQPQHF. Written as DNA, the CDR3 is TGTGCCTGGAGTTTTCGGGACACCTGGGGCAATCAGCCCCAGCATTTT.

This clone was found a few times. The chain uses TRBV28 and TRBJ1-2; 8 nucleotides match TRBD1. The V segment lost 8 bases and the J segment 3 bases; nucleotides outside the gene matches: 5. This CDR3 is 13 amino acids long. CDR1 and CDR2 from the germline V gene are MDHEN and SYDVKM. The CDR3 loop reads CASRQGWDYGYTF. The CDR3 nucleotides read TGTGCCAGCCGACAGGGGTGGGACTATGGCTACACCTTC.

The chain has TRBV2 and TRBJ1-1; D possibly corresponds to TRBD1 (6 bases). The CDR3 length is 13 residues. The germline gives CDR1 SNHLY, CDR2 FYNNEI. V gave up 6 bases and J gave up 0 bases, with 8 bases separating them. CDR3 amino acids: CASRGQLNTEAFF. Written as DNA, the CDR3 is TGTGCCAGCAGAGGACAGTTGAACACTGAAGCTTTCTTT.

The chain is built from TRBV6-1 and TRBJ2-2; 7 nucleotides match TRBD2. The CDR3 contains 15 residues. The junction had 5 bases not matched to a gene; V was cut back by 2 bases and J by 5 bases. Germline values: CDR1 MNHNS, CDR2 SASEGT. Here the CDR3 reads CASSESGRVTGELFF. The DNA of the CDR3 is TGTGCCAGCAGTGAATCGGGGAGGGTAACCGGGGAGCTGTTTTTT.

This clone was seen a handful of times. This chain links TRBV28 with TRBJ1-5; D is undetermined. Germline-derived CDR1 and CDR2 are MDHEN and SYDVKM. The V gene lost 8 bases and the J gene lost 3 bases, with 11 bases spanning the gap. This CDR3 is 13 amino acids long. In DNA, the CDR3 is TGTGCCAGCGATAGAGGGAACAATCAGCCCCAGCATTTT. Amino acids: CASDRGNNQPQHF.

The chain links TRBV19 to TRBJ2-3; TRBD1 might be the D (6 bases). Between the trimmed V and J ends, which lost 4 bases and 14 bases, there was a span of 28 bases. This CDR3 contains 16 residues. CDR1 and CDR2 from the germline V gene are LNHDA and SQIVND (reference sequence). The CDR3 sequence: CASSRTEVYSTDAPYF. The CDR3 nucleotides read TGTGCCAGTAGTAGGACAGAAGTATATAGCACAGATGCGCCGTATTTT.

As for this clone: Within the sample, other DNA sequences also encode this same CDR3. The chain combines TRBV9 with TRBJ2-1, with D tentatively TRBD2 (6 bases). In germline, CDR1 is SGDLS, CDR2 YYNGEE. The CDR3 is 15 amino acids. Trimming left V 2 bases short and J 0 bases short, with 9 bases between. CDR3 nucleotides: TGTGCCAGCAGCGTTAGCGGAAGCTCCTACAATGAGCAGTTCTTC. Translation gives CASSVSGSSYNEQFF.

This clone has more than one count but fewer than ten. The CDR3 protein is CASSLGSWGMNTEAFF. The CDR3 DNA reads as TGCGCCAGCAGCTTGGGGTCTTGGGGCATGAACACTGAAGCTTTCTTT. The chain combines TRBV5-1 with TRBJ1-1; D perhaps matches TRBD1 (5 bases). Germline loops: CDR1 SGHRS, CDR2 YFSETQ. The CDR3 sequence is 16 residues long. V dropped 0 bases and J dropped 0 bases, with 12 bases sitting between them.